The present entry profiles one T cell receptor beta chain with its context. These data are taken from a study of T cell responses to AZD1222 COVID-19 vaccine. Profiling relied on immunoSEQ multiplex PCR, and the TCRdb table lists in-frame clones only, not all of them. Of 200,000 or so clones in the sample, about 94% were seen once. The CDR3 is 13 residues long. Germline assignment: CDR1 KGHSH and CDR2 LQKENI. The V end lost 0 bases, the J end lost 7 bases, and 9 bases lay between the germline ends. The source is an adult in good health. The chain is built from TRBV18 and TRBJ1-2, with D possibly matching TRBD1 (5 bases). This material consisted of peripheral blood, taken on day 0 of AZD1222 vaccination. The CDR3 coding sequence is TGTGCCAGCTCACCACCCACCGGGGGTGGCTACACCTTC. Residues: CASSPPTGGGYTF.